This entry lists 14 T cell receptor beta chains sequenced from one sample in a study of blood T cell repertoires in COVID-19. TCRdb's table, derived via immunoSEQ multiplex PCR, lists solely in-frame clones and lacks some. This sample yields hundreds of thousands of clones, of which about nine tenths are seen a single time; about 7% belongs to the top ten. Sequencing used peripheral blood. These receptors all stem from a woman aged 70-85 years with COVID-19, enrolled during active disease.

The chain has TRBV14 and TRBJ1-2; TRBD1 agrees at 7 bases. Unmatched junction bases numbered 4, after V lost 5 bases and J lost 4 bases. The CDR3 covers 13 residues. Germline V gene data show CDR1 as SGHDN and CDR2 as FVKESK. The chain's CDR3 is CASSRGPGYGYTF. The CDR3 DNA reads TGTGCCAGCAGCAGGGGGCCTGGCTATGGCTACACCTTC.

This clone has only a few counts. V usage is TRBV3-1 (or the pseudogene TRBV3-2) and J usage is TRBJ1-2; D is possibly TRBD1 (5 bases). V shed 0 bases and J shed 1 base, with 9 bases lying between them. Germline V gives CDR1 LGHDT, CDR2 YNNKEL (reference sequence). This CDR3 has 15 residues. The CDR3 coding sequence is TGTGCCAGCAGCCAAGACCAGGGTCGTAACTATGGCTACACCTTC. Protein sequence: CASSQDQGRNYGYTF.

The V gene is TRBV10-2, the J gene TRBJ2-1; tentatively, D is TRBD2 (6 bases). The V end was cut by 6 bases, the J end by 9 bases, with 15 bases between. CDR1 is WSHSY and CDR2 is SAAADI in the germline V gene. This CDR3 has 13 residues. The CDR3 DNA reads as TGCGCCAGCAGGGACCAAATGGGGGGTGAGCAGTTCTTC. Translated: CASRDQMGGEQFF.

The chain combines TRBV7-2 with TRBJ2-3, with 9 bases matching TRBD2. J was trimmed by 2 bases and V by 1 base; bases with no gene match: 10. Germline V gene lookup returns CDR1 SGHTA and CDR2 FQGNSA. The CDR3 is 18 amino acids. Written as DNA, the CDR3 is TGTGCCAGCAGCTTAGGGTCCGTTAGCGGGGGCCTCACAGATACGCAGTATTTT. Its translation is CASSLGSVSGGLTDTQYF.

This clone appeared a single time. The gene calls are TRBV6-5 and TRBJ2-1; TRBD1 might be the D (5 bases). The germline V and J ends were trimmed by 10 bases and 12 bases, with 19 bases remaining between them. Germline CDR1 reads MNHEY; CDR2 reads SVGAGI. The CDR3 extends over 12 amino acids. CDR3 in amino acids: CATTNQGLRQFF. CDR3 coding DNA: TGTGCCACGACGAACCAGGGTTTGAGGCAGTTCTTC.

The CDR3 is CASSLKPPTGGESGKLFF. For the CDR3, the DNA is TGTGCCAGCAGCTTAAAACCCCCTACAGGGGGCGAGTCAGGAAAACTGTTTTTT. The V call is TRBV7-2, the J call TRBJ1-4; 9 bases match TRBD1. J lost 10 bases, V lost 2 bases, and 17 bases had no gene match. Germline loops: CDR1 SGHTA, CDR2 FQGNSA. This CDR3 contains 18 residues. Full variable domain (outside the CDR3, taken from reference TRBV7-2 and TRBJ1-4): GAGVSQSPSNKVTEKGKDVELRCDPISGHTALYWYRQSLGQGLEFLIYFQGNSAPDKSGLPSDRFSAERTGGSVSTLTIQRTQQEDSAVYLCASSLKPPTGGESGKLFFGSGTQLSVL.

The count of this clone is one. The chain uses TRBV9 and TRBJ1-4, with D possibly matching TRBD1 (6 bases). V gave up 4 bases and J gave up 7 bases, with 17 bases separating them. The CDR3 loop spans 15 amino acids. From germline, CDR1 is SGDLS and CDR2 YYNGEE. CDR3 sequence (DNA): TGTGCCAGCAGCCCGCCCGGGGGGCCGGGTGAAAAACTGTTTTTT. Translation: CASSPPGGPGEKLFF.

In the case of this clone: This sample includes further DNA sequences coding for the same CDR3. V usage is TRBV5-6 and J usage is TRBJ1-5; possible D gene TRBD1, 5 bases. There are 13 residues in the CDR3. Germline V gene data show CDR1 as SGHDT and CDR2 as YYEEEE. Between the trimmed V and J ends, which lost 0 bases and 7 bases, there was a span of 8 bases. The CDR3 sequence is CASSLGRGQPQHF. The CDR3 nucleotides are TGTGCCAGCAGCTTGGGTAGGGGCCAGCCCCAGCATTTT. Complete variable domain (other parts from reference TRBV5-6 and TRBJ1-5): DAGVTQSPTHLIKTRGQQVTLRCSPKSGHDTVSWYQQALGQGPQFIFQYYEEEERQRGNFPDRFSGHQFPNYSSELNVNALLLGDSALYLCASSLGRGQPQHFGDGTRLSIL.

The chain couples TRBV5-1 to TRBJ1-4; maybe TRBD1 (5 bases). Trimming cost V 4 bases and J 2 bases, with 15 bases left between them. The CDR3 is made up of 16 amino acids. The germline gives CDR1 SGHRS, CDR2 YFSETQ. CDR3: CASSPSGGGTNEKLFF. The CDR3 coding sequence is TGCGCCAGCAGCCCCTCGGGGGGGGGTACTAATGAAAAACTGTTTTTT.

The V gene is TRBV3-1 (or the pseudogene TRBV3-2), the J gene TRBJ1-2; TRBD1 is a possible D gene (5 bases). Looked up from germline, CDR1 is LGHDT and CDR2 is YNNKEL (reference sequence). There are 15 residues in the CDR3. The V end lost 1 base, the J end lost 4 bases, and 13 bases lay between the germline ends. The CDR3 reads CASSQGREGVYGYTF. The CDR3 nucleotides read TGTGCCAGCAGCCAAGGGCGGGAAGGGGTCTATGGCTACACCTTC.

The chain uses TRBV4-1 and TRBJ2-5; possibly TRBD1 for D (6 bases). CDR3 length equals 14 residues. CDR1 is MGHRA, CDR2 YSYEKL, per germline. The V end lost 4 bases, the J end lost 4 bases, and 13 bases lay between the germline ends. The CDR3 nucleotides are TGCGCCAGCAGCCTACAGGGCCTGGGAGAGACCCAGTACTTC. Its protein product is CASSLQGLGETQYF.

V and J are TRBV5-8 and TRBJ1-4; TRBD1 aligns across 7 bases. The V and J ends lost 4 bases and 2 bases, in that order; junction bases with no gene match: 5. Germline CDR1 SGHTS, CDR2 YDEGEE. The CDR3 loop spans 15 amino acids. CDR3 sequence (DNA): TGTGCCAGCAGCCCGACAGGGTTCACTAATGAAAAACTGTTTTTT. It is translated as CASSPTGFTNEKLFF.

The V call is TRBV5-3, the J call TRBJ2-7, with 13 bases aligning to TRBD2. TRBV5-3 is placed among ORFs of uncertain function. The CDR3 extends over 17 amino acids. The V segment lost 0 bases and the J segment 3 bases; nucleotides outside the gene matches: 6. The chain's CDR3 is CARSLELAGGPYYEQYF. The CDR3 DNA is TGTGCCAGAAGCTTGGAACTAGCGGGGGGGCCTTACTACGAGCAGTACTTC.

The genes are TRBV11-2 and TRBJ1-1; possible D gene TRBD1, 5 bases. V shed 8 bases and J shed 9 bases, with 13 bases lying between them. This CDR3 comprises 11 residues. Germline CDR1 reads SGHAT; CDR2 reads FQNNGV. This CDR3 is CASGTTYQAFF. DNA for the CDR3: TGTGCCAGCGGGACTACTTATCAAGCTTTCTTT.